This TCR beta chain derives from a study of blood T cell repertoires in COVID-19. Looked up from germline, CDR1 is SGHRS and CDR2 is YFSETQ. Trimming removed 7 bases from V and 0 bases from J, with 7 bases in between. The CDR3 sequence is 13 residues long. Assay: immunoSEQ multiplex PCR; the TCRdb copy retains only in-frame clones and omits some. The data show some 360,000 clones, approximately 89% seen once. Comments on this clone: Other DNA sequences from this sample encode an identical CDR3 as well.

The specimen sequenced was peripheral blood. This receptor was taken from a woman aged 60-75 years with COVID-19, enrolled during active disease. The V gene is TRBV5-1, the J gene TRBJ1-4; D is unclear. The CDR3 region is CASSGATNEKLFF. CDR3 coding DNA: TGCGCCAGCTCCGGAGCAACTAATGAAAAACTGTTTTTT.